This entry lists 16 T cell receptor beta chains sequenced from one sample in a study of cytomegalovirus exposure and HLA in healthy donors (dated by TCRdb to about 2017). Library preparation employed the immunoSEQ multiplex PCR assay. TCRdb obtained this table from immuneACCESS and retained in-frame rearrangements with V and J assigned. These tables miss some clones; where compared with another copy, unresolved V genes account for less than half of the shortfall, and the remainder is unexplained. The sample profile shows roughly 280,000 clones; about 86% of them were found once. The top ten clonotypes cover roughly 1% of the sample. Sample: PBMCs. These receptor sequences come from a woman aged 18-29 years in good health and CMV-seronegative.

V usage is TRBV7-2 and J usage is TRBJ2-7; no clear D gene. Per germline, CDR1 SGHTA and CDR2 FQGNSA. The CDR3 totals 13 residues. V was shortened by 3 bases and J by 2 bases, with 8 bases between the two germline ends. The chain's CDR3 is CASSLAETYEQYF. The CDR3 region has the DNA TGTGCCAGCAGCTTGGCGGAGACCTACGAGCAGTACTTC.

This clone came up a few times. The chain is built from TRBV6-5 and TRBJ1-1, with a weak D call TRBD1 (6 bases). Germline V gene data show CDR1 as MNHEY and CDR2 as SVGAGI. The CDR3 extends over 14 amino acids. V lost 2 bases and J 4 bases, leaving 11 bases between the germline ends. DNA for the CDR3: TGTGCCAGCAGTTACGGGGGGGCGACCACTGAAGCTTTCTTT. Translated, it gives CASSYGGATTEAFF.

The gene calls are TRBV7-2 and TRBJ1-1; D is unresolved. Germline V gene sequence: CDR1 SGHTA, CDR2 FQGNSA. The V end lost 3 bases, the J end lost 0 bases, and 11 bases lay between the germline ends. The CDR3 length is 15 residues. CDR3 in DNA: TGTGCCAGCAGCTTCTACCCGGGGATGAACACTGAAGCTTTCTTT. It yields the protein CASSFYPGMNTEAFF. Drawing the rest from reference TRBV7-2 and TRBJ1-1, the complete variable domain is GAGVSQSPSNKVTEKGKDVELRCDPISGHTALYWYRQSLGQGLEFLIYFQGNSAPDKSGLPSDRFSAERTGGSVSTLTIQRTQQEDSAVYLCASSFYPGMNTEAFFGQGTRLTVV.

The chain joins TRBV27 to TRBJ2-7, with 10 bases lining up with TRBD1. Germline loops: CDR1 MNHEY, CDR2 SMNVEV (reference sequence). V gave up 4 bases and J gave up 6 bases; unmatched junction bases: 3. This CDR3 region has 13 residues. The CDR3 loop reads CASSSRDRGEQYF. The CDR3 DNA is TGTGCCAGCAGTTCCCGGGACAGGGGCGAGCAGTACTTC.

The J gene is TRBJ2-5, the V gene TRBV2, with 9 bases lining up with TRBD2. Germline V lookup: CDR1 SNHLY, CDR2 FYNNEI. V lost 1 base to trimming and J lost 3 bases; unmatched junction nucleotides: 3. The CDR3 consists of 15 residues. CDR3 protein: CASSEEASGKETQYF. CDR3 bases: TGTGCCAGCAGTGAAGAGGCTAGCGGGAAAGAGACCCAGTACTTC.

This clone was counted once. V is TRBV7-8 and J is TRBJ2-1; tentatively, D is TRBD2 (6 bases). From germline, CDR1 is SGHVS and CDR2 FQNEAQ. This CDR3 region has 12 residues. Trimming pared 5 bases from V and 15 bases from J, leaving 17 bases between. The CDR3 bases are TGTGCCAGCAGCCAGAACCGACTAGTGGTGTTCTTC. Translating it yields CASSQNRLVVFF.

The CDR3 region is CASSPPGGRVSYEQYF. Here the CDR3 DNA reads TGTGCCAGCAGCCCTCCTGGAGGGCGGGTTTCCTACGAGCAGTACTTC. The chain recombines TRBV11-2 with TRBJ2-7, with D perhaps matching TRBD2 (6 bases). Germline loops: CDR1 SGHAT, CDR2 FQNNGV. This CDR3 comprises 16 residues. V lost 5 bases and J 1 base, leaving 18 bases between the germline ends.

This chain uses TRBV5-1 with TRBJ1-4; TRBD1 agrees at 7 bases. Losses at the gene ends were 4 bases for V and 3 bases for J; bases not matched to a gene: 6. This CDR3 comprises 15 residues. Germline V gives CDR1 SGHRS, CDR2 YFSETQ. CDR3 nucleotide sequence: TGCGCCAGCAGCGTCACAGGGGTTGCTAATGAAAAACTGTTTTTT. This sequence encodes CASSVTGVANEKLFF.

The rearrangement joins TRBV9 to TRBJ2-1; a possible D gene is TRBD1 (6 bases). Deletions cut 3 bases from V and 7 bases from J, with 14 bases between. The CDR3 has 14 amino acids. Germline CDR1 SGDLS, CDR2 YYNGEE. This chain's CDR3 is CASSGYRARNEQFF. The DNA for the CDR3 is TGTGCCAGCAGCGGATACAGGGCTAGAAATGAGCAGTTCTTC. Full variable domain (missing parts from reference TRBV9 and TRBJ2-1): DSGVTQTPKHLITATGQRVTLRCSPRSGDLSVYWYQQSLDQGLQFLIQYYNGEERAKGNILERFSAQQFPDLHSELNLSSLELGDSALYFCASSGYRARNEQFFGPGTRLTVL.

The V call is TRBV5-1, the J call TRBJ2-4; maybe TRBD2 (6 bases). The CDR3 is 16 amino acids. Germline CDR1 SGHRS, CDR2 YFSETQ. V was clipped by 1 base and J by 0 bases, with 11 bases between them. DNA of the CDR3: TGCGCCAGCAGCTTGTTTAGCGGCCTAGCCAAAAACATTCAGTACTTC. Translation gives CASSLFSGLAKNIQYF.

The CDR3 DNA reads TGTGCCAGCAGTTACACGGGACAGGGTTCATACGAGCAGTACTTC. Protein product: CASSYTGQGSYEQYF. The chain has TRBV6-5 and TRBJ2-7; 9 nucleotides align to TRBD1. This CDR3 spans 15 amino acids. With V trimmed by 2 bases and J by 4 bases, 6 bases remained unmatched. CDR1 is MNHEY and CDR2 is SVGAGI in the germline V gene.

The chain has TRBV27 and TRBJ1-1; TRBD1 agrees at 7 bases. V shed 5 bases and J 5 bases; nucleotides not matched to a gene: 8. Germline CDR1 reads MNHEY; CDR2 reads SMNVEV (reference sequence). This CDR3 comprises 14 residues. CDR3 DNA: TGTGCCAGCAGTACAGGGGAAGGAGATACTGAAGCTTTCTTT. Translating it yields CASSTGEGDTEAFF.

The rearrangement uses TRBV2 and TRBJ1-1, with TRBD1 as a possible D gene (6 bases). Trimming stripped 4 bases from V and 1 base from J, with 16 bases between. The germline CDR1 and CDR2 sequences are SNHLY and FYNNEI. The CDR3 is made up of 16 amino acids. CDR3 sequence: CASSATGSEWNTEAFF. CDR3 coding DNA: TGTGCCAGCAGTGCGACAGGATCCGAATGGAACACTGAAGCTTTCTTT.

This clone appeared a few times. The chain employs TRBV4-3 and TRBJ1-2; TRBD1 is a possible D gene (5 bases). The length of the CDR3 is 14 residues. V lost 1 base and J lost 7, with 13 bases in between. The germline CDR1 and CDR2 sequences are LGHNA and YSLEER. CDR3 protein: CASSQGTQAAGYTF. The CDR3 DNA is TGCGCCAGCAGCCAAGGGACACAGGCGGCTGGCTACACCTTC.

The rearrangement joins TRBV10-3 to TRBJ1-2; D possibly corresponds to TRBD1 (5 bases). The CDR3 sequence is 13 residues long. V was shortened by 3 bases and J by 5 bases, with 10 bases between the two germline ends. Per the germline V gene, CDR1 is ENHRY and CDR2 is SYGVKD. In DNA, the CDR3 is TGTGCCATCAGTGATGGCAGGGCATATGGCTACACCTTC. Translating it yields CAISDGRAYGYTF.

A note on this clone: Other nucleotide sequences from this sample produce the same CDR3. This chain joins TRBV6-5 and TRBJ1-1; a possible D gene is TRBD1 (6 bases). Germline CDR1 reads MNHEY; CDR2 reads SVGAGI. The germline V and J ends were trimmed by 0 bases and 5 bases, with 7 bases remaining between them. CDR3 length equals 13 residues. The CDR3 DNA reads as TGTGCCAGCAGTTACTCCACAGGGACTGAAGCTTTCTTT. This codes for CASSYSTGTEAFF.